Described below is a single T cell receptor beta chain sequence and its context. Reverse transcription of roughly 0.5 to 1 ug RNA was performed with random hexamers. TCRdb fed the immunoSEQ multiplex PCR reads into MiXCR, producing one record per CDR3 protein. The data hold about 120,000 distinct CDR3 sequences, with 96% observed a single time. The record originates from a study of CD8 T cells in Susac syndrome. V lost 4 bases and J lost 6; bases outside the gene matches: 10. The CDR3 consists of 15 residues. From germline, CDR1 is SGHDN and CDR2 FVKESK. CD8+ and CD4+ T cells were negatively isolated; TEMRA cells were FACS-enriched.

The chain employs TRBV14 and TRBJ1-2; 8 bases fit TRBD1. This receptor was identified in a human donor with Susac syndrome. The sequenced sample was CD4+ T cells from PBMCs. In DNA form, the CDR3 reads TGTGCCAGCAGCCGACTCGACAGGGGAACGGATGGCTACACCTTC. It specifies CASSRLDRGTDGYTF. Using reference TRBV14 and TRBJ1-2 for the parts outside the CDR3, the full variable domain is EAGVTQFPSHSVIEKGQTVTLRCDPISGHDNLYWYRRVMGKEIKFLLHFVKESKQDESGMPNNRFLAERTGGTYSTLKVQPAELEDSGVYFCASSRLDRGTDGYTFGSGTRLTVV.